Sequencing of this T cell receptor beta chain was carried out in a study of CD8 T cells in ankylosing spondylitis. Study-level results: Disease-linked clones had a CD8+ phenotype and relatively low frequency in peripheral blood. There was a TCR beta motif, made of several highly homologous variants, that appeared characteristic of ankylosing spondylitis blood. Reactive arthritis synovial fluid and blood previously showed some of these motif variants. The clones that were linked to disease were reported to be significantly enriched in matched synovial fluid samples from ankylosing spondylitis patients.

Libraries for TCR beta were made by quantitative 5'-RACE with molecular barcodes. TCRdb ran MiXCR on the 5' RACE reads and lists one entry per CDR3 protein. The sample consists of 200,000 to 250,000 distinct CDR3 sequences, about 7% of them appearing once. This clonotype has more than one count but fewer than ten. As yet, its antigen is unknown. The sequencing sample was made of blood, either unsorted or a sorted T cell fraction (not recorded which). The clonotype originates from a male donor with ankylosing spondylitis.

The CDR3 bases are TGTGCCAGCAGTTGGACAACGACCTACAATGAGCAGTTCTTC. It yields the protein CASSWTTTYNEQFF. J is TRBJ2-1 and V is TRBV28; D is possibly TRBD1 (5 bases). The CDR3 totals 14 residues. Germline V CDR1 and CDR2: MDHEN, SYDVKM. Trimming took off 4 bases at V and 2 bases at J, with 9 bases between the two ends.